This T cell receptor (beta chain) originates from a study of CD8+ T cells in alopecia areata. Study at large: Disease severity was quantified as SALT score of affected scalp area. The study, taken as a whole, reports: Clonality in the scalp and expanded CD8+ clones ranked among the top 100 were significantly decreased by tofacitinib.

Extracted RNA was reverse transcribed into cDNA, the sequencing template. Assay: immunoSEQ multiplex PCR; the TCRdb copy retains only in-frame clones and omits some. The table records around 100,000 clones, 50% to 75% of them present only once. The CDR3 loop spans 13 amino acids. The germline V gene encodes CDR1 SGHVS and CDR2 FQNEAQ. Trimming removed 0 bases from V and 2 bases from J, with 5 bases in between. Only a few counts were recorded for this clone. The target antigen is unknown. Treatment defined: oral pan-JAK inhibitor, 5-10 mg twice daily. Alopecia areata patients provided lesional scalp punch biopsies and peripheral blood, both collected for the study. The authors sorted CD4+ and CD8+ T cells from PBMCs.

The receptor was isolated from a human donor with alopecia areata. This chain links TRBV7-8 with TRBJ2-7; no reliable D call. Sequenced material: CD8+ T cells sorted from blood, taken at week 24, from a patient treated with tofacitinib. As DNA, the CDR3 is TGTGCCAGCAGCTTAGCACTTACCTACGAGCAGTACTTC. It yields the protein CASSLALTYEQYF.